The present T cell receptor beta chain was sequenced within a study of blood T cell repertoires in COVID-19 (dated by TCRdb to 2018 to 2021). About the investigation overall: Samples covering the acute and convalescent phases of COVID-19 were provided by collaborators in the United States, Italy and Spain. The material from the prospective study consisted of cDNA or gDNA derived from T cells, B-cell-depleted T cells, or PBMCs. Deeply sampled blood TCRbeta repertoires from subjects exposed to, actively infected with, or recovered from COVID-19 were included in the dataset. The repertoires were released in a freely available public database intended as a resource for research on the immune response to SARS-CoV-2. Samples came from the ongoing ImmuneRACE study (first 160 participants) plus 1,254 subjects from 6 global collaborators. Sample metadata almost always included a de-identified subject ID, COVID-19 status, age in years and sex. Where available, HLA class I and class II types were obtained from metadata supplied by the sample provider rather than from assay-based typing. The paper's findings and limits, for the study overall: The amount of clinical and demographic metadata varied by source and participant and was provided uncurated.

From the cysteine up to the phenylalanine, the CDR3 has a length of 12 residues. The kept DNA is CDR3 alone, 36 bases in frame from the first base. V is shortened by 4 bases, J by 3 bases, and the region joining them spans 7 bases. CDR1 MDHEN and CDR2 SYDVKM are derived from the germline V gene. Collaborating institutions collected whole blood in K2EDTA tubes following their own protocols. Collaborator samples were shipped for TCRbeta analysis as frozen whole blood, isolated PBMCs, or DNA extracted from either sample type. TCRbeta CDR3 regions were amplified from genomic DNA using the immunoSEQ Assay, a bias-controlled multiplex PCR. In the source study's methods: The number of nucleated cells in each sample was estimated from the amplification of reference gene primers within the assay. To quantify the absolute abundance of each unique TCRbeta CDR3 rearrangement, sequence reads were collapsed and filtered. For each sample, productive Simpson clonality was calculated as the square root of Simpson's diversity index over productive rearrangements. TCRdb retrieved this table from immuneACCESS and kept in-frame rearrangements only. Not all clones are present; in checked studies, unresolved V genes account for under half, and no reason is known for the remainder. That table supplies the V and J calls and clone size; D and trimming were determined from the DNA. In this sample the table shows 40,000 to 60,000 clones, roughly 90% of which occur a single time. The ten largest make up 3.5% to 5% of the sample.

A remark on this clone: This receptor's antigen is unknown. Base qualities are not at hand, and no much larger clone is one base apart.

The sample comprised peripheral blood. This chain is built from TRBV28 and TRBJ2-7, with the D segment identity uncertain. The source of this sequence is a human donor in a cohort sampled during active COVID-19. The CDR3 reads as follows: CASSYLNYEQYF. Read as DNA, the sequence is TGTGCCAGCAGTTACTTGAACTACGAGCAGTACTTC.